This is a list of T cell receptor beta chains from one sample in a study of beta chain features in type 1 diabetes. Sequenced by immunoSEQ multiplex PCR; TCRdb stores in-frame clones only, minus some. The table has hundreds of thousands of clones, over 12% seen once; the top ten hold roughly 0.04%. The sequencing input was naive CD4+ T cells from blood. The receptors were gathered from a man aged 18 to 30 with type 1 diabetes. Both conserved end residues are part of each CDR3. D genes are given only for firm matches. Not every row has a clone size; where given, it reads once, few, many or a size class.

v_gene,d_gene,j_gene,abundance,CDR3nt,CDR3aa
TRBV29-1,NA,TRBJ2-7,NA,TGCAGCGTTGAGGTTCAGGGTGCCGAGCAGTACTTC,CSVEVQGAEQYF
TRBV7-8,TRBD2,TRBJ2-1,few,TGTGCCAGCAGCGAACCTAGCGGGGGAACCAATGAGCAGTTCTTC,CASSEPSGGTNEQFF
TRBV19,NA,TRBJ2-5,few,TGTGCCAGTAGTCCTCGGGGCAGGGGGGAAGAGACCCAGTACTTC,CASSPRGRGEETQYF
TRBV7-3,NA,TRBJ1-2,NA,TGTGCCAGCAGCTTAGAAGCAGGGGCTAACTATGGCTACACCTTC,CASSLEAGANYGYTF
TRBV9,NA,TRBJ1-1,few,TGTGCCAGCAGCGTAGGTCCAGTGAACACTGAAGCTTTCTTT,CASSVGPVNTEAFF
TRBV4-1,NA,TRBJ2-3,few,TGCGCGACCGCTTTGCTTGGGAGCACAGATACGCAGTATTTT,CATALLGSTDTQYF
TRBV25-1,TRBD1,TRBJ2-1,NA,TGTGCCAGCAGTTCCCGGGGACAGGGGGCCTACAATGAGCAGTTCTTC,CASSSRGQGAYNEQFF
TRBV2,NA,TRBJ1-2,few,TGTGCCAGCTCATACGGAGGGGCTAAGACCTTC,CASSYGGAKTF
TRBV2,TRBD2,TRBJ2-1,NA,TGTGCCAGCTTAACTAGCGGGTCCTACAATGAGCAGTTCTTC,CASLTSGSYNEQFF
TRBV30,TRBD1,TRBJ1-2,NA,TGTGCCTGCCCACCGGGACAGGGAAGCTATGGCTACACCTTC,CACPPGQGSYGYTF
TRBV18,NA,TRBJ2-1,few,TGTGCCAGCTCACCACCGGGCGTGGGAGAGCAGTTCTTC,CASSPPGVGEQFF
TRBV30,NA,TRBJ2-5,NA,TGTGCCTGGACAGGAGAAGGGACCCAGTACTTC,CAWTGEGTQYF
TRBV7-6,TRBD1,TRBJ1-2,few,TGTGCCAGCAGCCGCGGGACAGGGGACTATAACTATGGCTACACCTTC,CASSRGTGDYNYGYTF
TRBV5-8,TRBD2,TRBJ2-4,NA,TGTGCAACCAAAGCGGGAAAAAACATTCAGTACTTC,CATKAGKNIQYF
TRBV28,TRBD2,TRBJ2-1,NA,TGTGCCAGCAGTAACTCGGGACTAGCGGGAGGGGGTTACAATGAGCAGTTCTTC,CASSNSGLAGGGYNEQFF
TRBV7-2,TRBD2,TRBJ2-5,once,TGTGCCAGCAATGAGGGTAGTAGCGGGGGCTCCGGGGCGGAGACCCAGTACTTC,CASNEGSSGGSGAETQYF
TRBV27,NA,TRBJ1-1,few,TGTGCCAGCAGGCGCAGCCCACCCGGGGCTGAAGCTTTCTTT,CASRRSPPGAEAFF
TRBV27,NA,TRBJ1-1,NA,TGTGCCAGCAGTTCTTATTTATTGGGGACTGAAGCTTTCTTT,CASSSYLLGTEAFF
TRBV2,TRBD1,TRBJ1-2,few,TGTGCCAGCAGCGGGACAGGGCGAGCTGGCTACACCTTC,CASSGTGRAGYTF
TRBV15,NA,TRBJ1-1,few,TGTGCCACCAGCACCAAGACCGGTTGGACTGAAGCTTTCTTT,CATSTKTGWTEAFF
TRBV6-6,NA,TRBJ2-3,NA,TGTGCCAGCACCCCCGCTTGGGGAACATACCATACGCAGTATTTT,CASTPAWGTYHTQYF
TRBV7-2,NA,TRBJ2-7,few,TGTGCCAGCAGCTTCGGGTTGGGTCCTCAGCAGTACTTC,CASSFGLGPQQYF
TRBV11-2,TRBD2,TRBJ2-7,NA,TGTGCCAGCAGCTTCGGACTAGCACAATACGAGCAGTACTTC,CASSFGLAQYEQYF
TRBV5-4,NA,TRBJ2-5,NA,TGTGCCAGCCTGCCCCAGGGGCGTCTAGCGGAGACCCAGTACTTC,CASLPQGRLAETQYF
TRBV30,NA,TRBJ1-5,few,TGTGCCTGCCAGACACGGAGCAATCAGCCCCAGCATTTT,CACQTRSNQPQHF
TRBV7-9,NA,TRBJ1-1,few,TGTGCCAGCAGCTCGGGCAATGATCGGCGCTTCCAGCGGAGCACTGAAGCTTTCTTT,CASSSGNDRRFQRSTEAFF
TRBV19,NA,TRBJ2-5,once,TGTGCCAGTAGTATCGCGGCACTGGGTGGAGAGACCCAGTACTTC,CASSIAALGGETQYF
TRBV18,NA,TRBJ2-3,NA,TGTGCCAGCTCACCGGTAGAGGATACGCAGTATTTT,CASSPVEDTQYF
TRBV30,NA,TRBJ1-5,few,TGTGCCTGGAGTGTAGGATTGGCAGGTGACCAGCCCCAGCATTTT,CAWSVGLAGDQPQHF
TRBV30,TRBD1,TRBJ1-6,NA,TGTGCCTGGAGAACCGGGACAGCTAATTCACCCCTCCACTTT,CAWRTGTANSPLHF
TRBV6-6,TRBD1,TRBJ2-5,NA,TGTGCCAGCAGTGACTCGGGACAGGGTCTGAGAGAGACCCAGTACTTC,CASSDSGQGLRETQYF
TRBV11-2,NA,TRBJ1-2,NA,TGTGCCAGCAGCTTAGTTCGCGGCTACACCTTC,CASSLVRGYTF
TRBV30,NA,TRBJ1-2,few,TGTGCCTGGAGTGTACGTTCTAACTATGGCTACACCTTC,CAWSVRSNYGYTF
TRBV7-8,NA,TRBJ1-1,NA,TGTGCCAGCAGCCCCAATACCGCAGGGAGCACTGAAGCTTTCTTT,CASSPNTAGSTEAFF
TRBV6-5,NA,TRBJ2-2,NA,TGTGCCAGCAGTTACTCGTTAGCGCCGAACACCGGGGAGCTGTTTTTT,CASSYSLAPNTGELFF
TRBV7-9,TRBD2,TRBJ2-1,few,TGTGCCAGCAGCTTAGGCCTTAGCGGGCCGAGCTCCTACAATGAGCAGTTCTTC,CASSLGLSGPSSYNEQFF
TRBV7-9,NA,TRBJ1-1,NA,TGTGCCAGCAGCTCGACAGAGAACACTGAAGCTTTCTTT,CASSSTENTEAFF
TRBV11-3,NA,TRBJ1-1,few,TGTGCCAGCAGCCTCACCGACGGGAACACTGAAGCTTTCTTT,CASSLTDGNTEAFF
TRBV7-2,NA,TRBJ2-5,NA,TGTGCCAGCAGCTTAGTGGTTCAAGAGACCCAGTACTTC,CASSLVVQETQYF